These T cell receptor beta chains were read from a single sample in a study of blood T cell repertoires in COVID-19. Profiled with immunoSEQ multiplex PCR; TCRdb holds only in-frame clones, not every one. The sample includes roughly 70,000 clones, 88% of them seen just once. Sequenced input: peripheral blood. The receptor set was obtained from a human donor in a cohort sampled during active COVID-19. CDR3s include the opening cysteine and the closing phenylalanine or tryptophan. D genes are given only for firm matches. Not all rows give a size; the values are once, few, many and, for expanded clones, a class.

j_call,d_call,clone_size,v_call,cdr3_nt,cdr3_aa
TRBJ1-2,-,-,TRBV19,TGTGCCAGTAGTATTATCGTCCGGGGAAATGGCTACACCTTC,CASSIIVRGNGYTF
TRBJ2-2,-,-,TRBV10-1,TGCGCCAGCAGTGAGTCGTCAGGGCTCGGGACCGGGGAGCTGTTTTTT,CASSESSGLGTGELFF
TRBJ2-2,-,medium-sized,TRBV15,TGTGCCACCAGCAGAGATTTCTCCACCGGGGAGCTGTTTTTT,CATSRDFSTGELFF
TRBJ2-6,-,-,TRBV12-5,TGTGCTAGTGGCCCCTCTATTCCGGGCTCTGGGGCCAACGTCCTGACTTTC,CASGPSIPGSGANVLTF
TRBJ2-1,TRBD1,-,TRBV7-7,TGTGCTAGCAGCTTCCAACAGGGGGATGAGCAGTTCTTC,CASSFQQGDEQFF
TRBJ1-4,-,-,TRBV1,TGCACCAGCAGCCACATGGGACAGGGCGTTGAAAAACTGTTTTTT,CTSSHMGQGVEKLFF
TRBJ2-3,-,-,TRBV5-1,TGCGCCAGCAGCTTTTCAGGGTTCAGAACAGATACGCAGTATTTT,CASSFSGFRTDTQYF
TRBJ2-7,TRBD2,-,TRBV5-4,TGTGCCAGCAGCCGGGGGCGCAGCGGGAGGCTCGAGCAGTACTTC,CASSRGRSGRLEQYF
TRBJ2-1,-,-,TRBV7-6,TGTGCCAGCAGCTTAGGGCAGCGCTACTCCTACAATGAGCAGTTCTTC,CASSLGQRYSYNEQFF
TRBJ1-1,TRBD1,few,TRBV28,TGTGCCAGCGGACAGGGAAGACGGAACACTGAAGCTTTCTTT,CASGQGRRNTEAFF
TRBJ2-1,-,-,TRBV12-3/TRBV12-4,TGTGCCAGCAGTCTGTACAATGAGCAGTTCTTC,CASSLYNEQFF
TRBJ2-5,TRBD2,-,TRBV7-2,TGTGCCAGCAGCTTAGTTAGCGGGAGGGTTGTAGAGACCCAGTACTTC,CASSLVSGRVVETQYF
TRBJ1-1,-,few,TRBV12-5,TGTGCTAGTGGGCTGGGATCGGGGGAAGCTTTCTTT,CASGLGSGEAFF
TRBJ2-5,TRBD2,-,TRBV5-8,TGTGCCAGCAGCTTGTGGACTCAGCGGGGGACCCAGTACTTC,CASSLWTQRGTQYF
TRBJ1-2,TRBD1,-,TRBV28,TGTGCCAGCAGTAACAGGGGGCCATATGGCTACACCTTC,CASSNRGPYGYTF
TRBJ2-6,-,-,TRBV3-1/TRBV3-2,TGTGCCAGCAGCCTGGAACAGAGCCTGACCTCTGGGGCCAACGTCCTGACTTTC,CASSLEQSLTSGANVLTF
TRBJ2-3,-,-,TRBV3-1/TRBV3-2,TGTGCCAGCAGCCAAGATCTGGGCGGCGGTAGCGTCACAGATACGCAGTATTTT,CASSQDLGGGSVTDTQYF
TRBJ1-1,-,-,TRBV5-1,TGCGCCAGCAGCTCGGGACACCCGAACACTGAAGCTTTCTTT,CASSSGHPNTEAFF
TRBJ2-7,TRBD2,-,TRBV15,TGTGCCACCAGCAGAGACAGACTAGCGGGAGGCCTTACGTACTCCTACGAGCAGTACTTC,CATSRDRLAGGLTYSYEQYF
TRBJ2-7,-,-,TRBV29-1,TGCAGCGTTGAAGCGGAGACCTCAGCCTACGAGCAGTACTTC,CSVEAETSAYEQYF
TRBJ2-3,TRBD2,-,TRBV10-3,TGTGCCATCAGTTTCGCCCCGGGACTAGCGTCTAGCACAGATACGCAGTATTTT,CAISFAPGLASSTDTQYF
TRBJ1-6,TRBD1,-,TRBV19,TGTGCCAGTAGTATCGCGGGACAGAATTCACCCTTCCACTTT,CASSIAGQNSPFHF
TRBJ2-3,-,-,TRBV5-1,TGCGCCAGCAGCTTGGCCTTCAGTCCTAGCACAGATACGCAGTATTTT,CASSLAFSPSTDTQYF
TRBJ2-5,TRBD2,-,TRBV29-1,TGCAGCGTTGAAGGGGCTAGCGGAACTCAAGAGACCCAGTACTTC,CSVEGASGTQETQYF
TRBJ2-5,-,-,TRBV6-4,TGTGCCGTTGCGGGTGATTCTGGCCAAGAGACCCAGTACTTC,CAVAGDSGQETQYF
TRBJ2-1,TRBD2,once,TRBV28,TGTGCCAGCAGTGGTAGACTAGCGGGAAGTAATGAGCAGTTCTTC,CASSGRLAGSNEQFF
TRBJ1-4,TRBD1,-,TRBV5-1,TGCGCCAGCAGCTTGTGGCAGGGGGCTAATGAAAAACTGTTTTTT,CASSLWQGANEKLFF
TRBJ2-2,-,-,TRBV18,TGTGCCAGCTCCCCCGAGGCAATCTCCACCGGGGAGCTGTTTTTT,CASSPEAISTGELFF
TRBJ1-5,TRBD1,-,TRBV7-2,TGTGCCAGCAGCTGGGGACAGGGCCTTCAGCCCCAGCATTTT,CASSWGQGLQPQHF
TRBJ1-1,-,-,TRBV6-5,TGTGCCAGCAGTCTTCTGCGGGGGGCGGAAACTGGCGCTTTCTTT,CASSLLRGAETGAFF
TRBJ1-4,TRBD1,-,TRBV24-1,TGTGCCACCGGGGACAGAGGGCCGGCGAGAGAGTATAATGAAAAACTGTTTTTT,CATGDRGPAREYNEKLFF
TRBJ1-4,TRBD1,-,TRBV5-1,TGCGCCAGCAGCTATACCGGGACAGTGGATGAAAAACTGTTTTTT,CASSYTGTVDEKLFF
TRBJ2-5,-,-,TRBV4-2,TGTGCCAGCAGCCAAGGTGGCACCCAAGAGACCCAGTACTTC,CASSQGGTQETQYF
TRBJ2-3,-,-,TRBV27,TGTGCCAGCAGTTTGGGCCATACGCAGTATTTT,CASSLGHTQYF
TRBJ1-1,-,-,TRBV21-1,TGTGCCAGCAGCAAAGCAGGTGGTAGACAGGTGGACACTGAAGCTTTCTTT,CASSKAGGRQVDTEAFF
TRBJ2-7,TRBD1,-,TRBV6-5,TGTGCCAGCAGCTCCGGGACAGGGGTGGACTACGAGCAGTACTTC,CASSSGTGVDYEQYF
TRBJ1-6,TRBD1,-,TRBV30,TGTGCCTGGACGACAGGGAATAATTCACCCCTCCACTTT,CAWTTGNNSPLHF
TRBJ2-1,-,-,TRBV7-2,TGTGCCAGCAGCTTAGAGGCGGGGGCCCTCTACAATGAGCAGTTCTTC,CASSLEAGALYNEQFF
TRBJ2-1,-,-,TRBV7-2,TGTGCCAGCGCCGGTGGGGGGAGGATGATTATCGATGAGCAGTTCTTC,CASAGGGRMIIDEQFF
TRBJ2-1,TRBD2,-,TRBV5-5,TGTGCCAGCAGCCCCGGCGGGAGTTCCTACAATGAGCAGTTCTTC,CASSPGGSSYNEQFF
TRBJ1-5,-,-,TRBV12-3/TRBV12-4,TGTGCCAGCAGTTTAGGGGGGGATCAGCCCCAGCATTTT,CASSLGGDQPQHF
TRBJ1-6,-,-,TRBV19,TGTGCCAGTAGGAATCTCGGGGGGCGTAATTCACCCCTCCACTTT,CASRNLGGRNSPLHF
TRBJ2-1,TRBD1,-,TRBV2,TGTGCCAGCAGCCCCCGGACAGGAGCTTACAATGAGCAGTTCTTC,CASSPRTGAYNEQFF
TRBJ2-1,TRBD1,-,TRBV5-6,TGTGCCAGCAGCTTTTGGGGACAGAACTACAATGAGCAGTTCTTC,CASSFWGQNYNEQFF